Only a few counts were recorded for the clone carrying this T cell receptor (beta chain). Its specificity is unknown. This CDR3 spans 15 amino acids. Unmatched junction bases numbered 10, after V lost 3 bases and J lost 8 bases. Germline CDR1 is SEHNR and CDR2 is FQNEAQ (reference sequence). With 60 Vbeta and 13 Jbeta primers, the PCR was carried out. Sequencing was performed with immunoSEQ multiplex PCR; in TCRdb, only in-frame clones are kept and a portion is missing. The repertoire includes approximately 170,000 clones, 68% of them detected once, and roughly 4% sits in the top ten. The source of the sample is a study of cytomegalovirus exposure and HLA in healthy donors. Overall study: The study placed 80% to 90% of its 350 to 450 genotyped donors in the Caucasian-associated ancestry cluster.

Points from the study as a whole: Later analysis demonstrated an association between a missense DCLRE1C variant and TCR beta V- and J-gene trimming.

Source material: PBMCs. This receptor was taken from a woman aged 18-30 years in good health and CMV-seropositive. This chain joins TRBV7-9 and TRBJ2-1; 7 nucleotides line up with TRBD2. The CDR3 bases are TGTGCCAGCAGCTTTAAGGGGCGACTAGCTCATGAGCAGTTCTTC. Translation: CASSFKGRLAHEQFF.